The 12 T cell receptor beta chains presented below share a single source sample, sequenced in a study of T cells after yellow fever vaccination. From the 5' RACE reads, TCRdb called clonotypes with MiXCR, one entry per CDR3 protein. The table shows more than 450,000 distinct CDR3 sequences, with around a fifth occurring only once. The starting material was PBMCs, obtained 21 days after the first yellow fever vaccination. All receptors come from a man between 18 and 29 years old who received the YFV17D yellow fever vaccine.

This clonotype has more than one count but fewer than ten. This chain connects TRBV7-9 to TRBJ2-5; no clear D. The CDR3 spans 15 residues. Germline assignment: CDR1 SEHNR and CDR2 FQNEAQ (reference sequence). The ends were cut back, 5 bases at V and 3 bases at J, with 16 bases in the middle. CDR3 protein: CASSPIAGPKETQYF. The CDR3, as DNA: TGTGCCAGCAGCCCAATCGCAGGTCCTAAAGAGACCCAGTACTTC.

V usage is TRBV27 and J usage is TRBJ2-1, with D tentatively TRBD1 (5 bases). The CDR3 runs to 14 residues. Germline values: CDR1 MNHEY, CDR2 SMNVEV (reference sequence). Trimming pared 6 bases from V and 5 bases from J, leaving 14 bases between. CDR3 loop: CASSPARQHNEQFF. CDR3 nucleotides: TGTGCCAGCAGCCCCGCGCGACAGCACAATGAGCAGTTCTTC.

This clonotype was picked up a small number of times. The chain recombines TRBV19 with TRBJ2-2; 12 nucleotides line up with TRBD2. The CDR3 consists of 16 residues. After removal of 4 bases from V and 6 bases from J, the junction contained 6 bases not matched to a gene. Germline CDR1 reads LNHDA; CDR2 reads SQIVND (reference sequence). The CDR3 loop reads CASSTPSGGAPGELFF. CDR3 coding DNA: TGTGCCAGTAGTACTCCTAGCGGGGGGGCTCCCGGGGAGCTGTTTTTT.

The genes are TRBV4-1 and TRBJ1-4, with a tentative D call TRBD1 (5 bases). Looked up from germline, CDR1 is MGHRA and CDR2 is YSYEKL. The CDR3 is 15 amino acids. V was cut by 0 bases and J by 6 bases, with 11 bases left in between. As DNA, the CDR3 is TGCGCCAGCAGCCAAGATGGGCAGGGCTATGAAAAACTGTTTTTT. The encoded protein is CASSQDGQGYEKLFF.

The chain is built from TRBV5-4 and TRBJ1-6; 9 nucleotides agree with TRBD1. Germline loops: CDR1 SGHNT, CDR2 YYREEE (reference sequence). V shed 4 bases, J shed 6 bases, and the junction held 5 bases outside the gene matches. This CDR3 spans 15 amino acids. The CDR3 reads CASSDRQGGNSPLHF. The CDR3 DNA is TGTGCCAGCAGCGATCGACAGGGGGGTAATTCACCCCTCCACTTT.

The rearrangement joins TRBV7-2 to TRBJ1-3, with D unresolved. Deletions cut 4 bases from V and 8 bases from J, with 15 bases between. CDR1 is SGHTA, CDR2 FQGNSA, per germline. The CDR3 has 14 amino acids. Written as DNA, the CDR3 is TGTGCCAGCAGCTCACTTCCTGGACGGGACACCATATATTTT. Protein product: CASSSLPGRDTIYF.

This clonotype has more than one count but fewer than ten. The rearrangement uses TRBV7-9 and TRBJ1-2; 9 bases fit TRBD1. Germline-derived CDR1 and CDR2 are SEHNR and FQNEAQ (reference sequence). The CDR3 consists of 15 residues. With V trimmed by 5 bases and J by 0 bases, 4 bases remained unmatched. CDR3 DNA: TGTGCCAGCAGCCCGGGACAGGGTGCTAACTATGGCTACACCTTC. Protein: CASSPGQGANYGYTF.

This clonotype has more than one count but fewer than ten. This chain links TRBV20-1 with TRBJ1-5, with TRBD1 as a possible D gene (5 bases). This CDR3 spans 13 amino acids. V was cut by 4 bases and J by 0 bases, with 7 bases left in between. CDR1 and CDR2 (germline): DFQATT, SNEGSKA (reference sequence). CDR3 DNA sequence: TGCAGTGCTACAGGGAGTAGCAATCAGCCCCAGCATTTT. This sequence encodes CSATGSSNQPQHF.

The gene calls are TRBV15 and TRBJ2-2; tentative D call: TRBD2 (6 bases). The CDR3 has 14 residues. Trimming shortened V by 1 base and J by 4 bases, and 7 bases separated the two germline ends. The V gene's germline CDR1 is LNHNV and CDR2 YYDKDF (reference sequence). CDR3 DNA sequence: TGTGCCACCAGCAGAGGGCGGGGCACCGGGGAGCTGTTTTTT. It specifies CATSRGRGTGELFF.

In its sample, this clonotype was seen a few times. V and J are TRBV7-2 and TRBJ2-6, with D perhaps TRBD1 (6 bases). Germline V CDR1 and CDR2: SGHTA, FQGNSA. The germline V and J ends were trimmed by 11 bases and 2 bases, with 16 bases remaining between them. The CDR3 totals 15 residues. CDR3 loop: CALGDIRAGANVLTF. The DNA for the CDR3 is TGTGCCCTTGGGGACATCCGAGCTGGGGCCAACGTCCTGACTTTC.

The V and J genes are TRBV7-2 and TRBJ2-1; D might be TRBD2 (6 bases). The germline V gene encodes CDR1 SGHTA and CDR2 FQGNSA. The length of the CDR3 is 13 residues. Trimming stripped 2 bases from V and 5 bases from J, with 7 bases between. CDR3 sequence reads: CASSLTGDNEQFF. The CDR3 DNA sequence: TGTGCCAGCAGCTTAACGGGAGACAATGAGCAGTTCTTC. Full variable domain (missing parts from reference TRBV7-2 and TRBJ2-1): GAGVSQSPSNKVTEKGKDVELRCDPISGHTALYWYRQSLGQGLEFLIYFQGNSAPDKSGLPSDRFSAERTGGSVSTLTIQRTQQEDSAVYLCASSLTGDNEQFFGPGTRLTVL.

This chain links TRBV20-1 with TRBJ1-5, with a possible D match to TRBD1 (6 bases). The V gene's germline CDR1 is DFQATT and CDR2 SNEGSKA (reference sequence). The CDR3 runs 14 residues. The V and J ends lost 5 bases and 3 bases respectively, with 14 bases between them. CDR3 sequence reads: CSALPGQPNQPQHF. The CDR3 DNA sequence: TGCAGTGCTCTTCCTGGACAGCCCAATCAGCCCCAGCATTTT.